This T cell receptor (beta chain) was documented in a study of OX40 agonist ivuxolimab in advanced cancers. This CDR3 is 14 amino acids long. Germline V CDR1 and CDR2: MNHEY, SMNVEV (reference sequence). Unmatched junction bases numbered 3, after V lost 3 bases and J lost 4 bases. TCRdb keeps only in-frame clones here, not all; method: immunoSEQ multiplex PCR. This table has some 49,000 clones, around 85% appearing once. Sequencing was performed on CD4+ or CD8+ T cells sorted from blood, taken in a trial of the OX40 agonist ivuxolimab. This receptor was taken from an adult with an advanced solid tumor such as melanoma, head and neck, liver or kidney cancer. This chain uses TRBV27 with TRBJ2-1; TRBD1 matches 7 bases. CDR3 DNA: TGTGCCAGCAGTTTCCAGGGGGAGTACAATGAGCAGTTCTTC. Protein: CASSFQGEYNEQFF.